The following is a T cell receptor beta chain sequence with its context. The data stem from a study of blood T cell repertoires in COVID-19. Study-level information: Donors in the United States, Italy and Spain gave samples during acute or convalescent COVID-19. PBMCs, B-cell-depleted T cells, or T cells provided the cDNA or gDNA that made up the material.

Original handling: Reference gene primer amplification in the assay estimated nucleated cell counts. Measured with immunoSEQ multiplex PCR; TCRdb has only the in-frame clones, and not every one. D and trimming come from the DNA, and the V and J calls and clone size come from that table. The sample carries fewer than 150,000 clones, around 87% recorded once. The CDR3 is 16 amino acids. V lost 5 bases and J lost 2, with 17 bases in between. In germline, CDR1 is SEHNR, CDR2 FQNEAQ (reference sequence). The TCR sequence derives from a woman in her forties or fifties who had recovered from COVID-19. Sequencing was done on a sample of peripheral blood. The genes are TRBV7-9 and TRBJ2-3, with TRBD2 as a possible D gene (6 bases). CDR3 DNA: TGTGCCAGCAGCCGGGGTGACGGGGGATCCACAGATACGCAGTATTTT. This encodes CASSRGDGGSTDTQYF.